Given below is one T cell receptor (beta chain) in context. The antigen is undetermined. This sample stems from a study of T cell responses to AZD1222 COVID-19 vaccine. TCRdb's table, derived via immunoSEQ multiplex PCR, lists solely in-frame clones and lacks some. The sample consists of approximately 110,000 clones, about nine tenths of them appearing once. General study points: Repertoire collection took place solely once the T cell response had peaked.

Germline V gives CDR1 SGHTA, CDR2 FQGNSA. The trim removed 1 base at V and 6 bases at J, leaving 4 bases unmatched. The CDR3 is made up of 15 amino acids. The V and J genes are TRBV7-2 and TRBJ1-5; 9 nucleotides agree with TRBD1. Source: peripheral blood, taken on day 0 of AZD1222 vaccination. This receptor was identified in an adult in good health. The CDR3 DNA is TGTGCCAGCAGCTTAGAACAGGGGGCCTTTCAGCCCCAGCATTTT. Its protein is CASSLEQGAFQPQHF.